The present entry profiles one T cell receptor (beta chain) with its context. As processed by the authors: Amplifying reference gene primers gave estimates of nucleated cell counts. TCRdb's copy holds only in-frame clones and misses some; the assay was immunoSEQ multiplex PCR. That table is the source of V, J and clone size, and D and trimming were worked out from the DNA. The table has approximately 230,000 clones, 85% to 95% seen once. This sample was taken from a study of blood T cell repertoires in COVID-19. Study summary: Spain, Italy and the United States supplied samples that represented acute and convalescent COVID-19.

Donors in Cohort 3 who had recovered were those with two negative PCRs, healthcare professional clearance, or resolution of their symptoms. V lost 1 base to trimming and J lost 5 bases, with 8 bases between them. CDR3 length equals 13 residues. Germline loops: CDR1 MGHRA, CDR2 YSYEKL. Sequencing was performed on PBMCs or T cells enriched from blood (not recorded which). The clonotype originates from a woman aged 18-30 years who had recovered from COVID-19. The chain employs TRBV4-1 and TRBJ1-1; tentative D call: TRBD1 (5 bases). CDR3 sequence reads: CASSQVRGTEAFF. CDR3 nucleotides: TGCGCCAGCAGCCAAGTGCGGGGGACTGAAGCTTTCTTT.